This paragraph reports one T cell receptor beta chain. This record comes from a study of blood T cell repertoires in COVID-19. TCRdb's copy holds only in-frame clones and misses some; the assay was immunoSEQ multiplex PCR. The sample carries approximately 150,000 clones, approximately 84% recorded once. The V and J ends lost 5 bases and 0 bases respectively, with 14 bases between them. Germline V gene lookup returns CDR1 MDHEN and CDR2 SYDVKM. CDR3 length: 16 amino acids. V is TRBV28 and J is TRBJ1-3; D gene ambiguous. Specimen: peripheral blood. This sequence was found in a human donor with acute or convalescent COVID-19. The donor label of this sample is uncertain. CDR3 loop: CASSTLVGGSGNTIYF. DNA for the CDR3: TGTGCCAGCAGTACCCTCGTCGGAGGCTCTGGAAACACCATATATTTT.